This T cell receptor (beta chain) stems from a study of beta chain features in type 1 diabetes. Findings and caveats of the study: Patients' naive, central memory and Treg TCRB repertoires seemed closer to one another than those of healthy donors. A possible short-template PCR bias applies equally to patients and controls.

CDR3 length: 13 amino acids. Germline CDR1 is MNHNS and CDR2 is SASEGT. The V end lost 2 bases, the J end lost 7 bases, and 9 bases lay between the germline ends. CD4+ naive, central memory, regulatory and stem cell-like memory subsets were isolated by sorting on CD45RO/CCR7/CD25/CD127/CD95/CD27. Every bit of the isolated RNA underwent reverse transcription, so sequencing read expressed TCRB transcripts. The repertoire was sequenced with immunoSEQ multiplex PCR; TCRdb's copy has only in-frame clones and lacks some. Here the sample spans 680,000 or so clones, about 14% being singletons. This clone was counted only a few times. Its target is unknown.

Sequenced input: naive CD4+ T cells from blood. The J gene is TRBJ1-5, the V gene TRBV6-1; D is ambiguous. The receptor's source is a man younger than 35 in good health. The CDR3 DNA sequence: TGTGCCAGCAGTGAAATGATCGGGCAGCCCCAGCATTTT. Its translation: CASSEMIGQPQHF.